The sequence of this T cell receptor beta chain was determined in a study of beta chain features in type 1 diabetes. The germline gives CDR1 SNHLY, CDR2 FYNNEI. The CDR3 covers 15 residues. Trimming removed 4 bases from V and 1 base from J, with 12 bases in between. Expressed TCRB transcripts were sequenced after all isolated RNA was converted to cDNA. Mean read depth for stem cell-like memory T cell samples was about 1 million reads. The repertoire was sequenced with immunoSEQ multiplex PCR; TCRdb's copy has only in-frame clones and lacks some. The sample shows over 100,000 clones, roughly 40% of them seen only once. Findings and caveats of the study: Comparison showed that naive, central memory and Treg TCRB repertoires appeared more similar among patients than among healthy donors.

For this clone: Its antigen remains unknown.

This receptor was obtained from a woman aged 18-30 years in good health. The chain carries TRBV2 and TRBJ2-3; D might be TRBD1 (5 bases). The sequencing sample was made of stem cell memory CD4+ T cells from blood. The CDR3 sequence is CASSGGGEGTDTQYF. CDR3 sequence (DNA): TGTGCCAGCAGTGGGGGCGGAGAAGGCACAGATACGCAGTATTTT. Full variable domain (outside the CDR3, taken from reference TRBV2 and TRBJ2-3): EPEVTQTPSHQVTQMGQEVILRCVPISNHLYFYWYRQILGQKVEFLVSFYNNEISEKSEIFDDQFSVERPDGSNFTLKIRSTKLEDSAMYFCASSGGGEGTDTQYFGPGTRLTVL.